The 18 T cell receptor beta chains below come from one sample, sequenced in a study of blood T cell repertoires in COVID-19. The assay was immunoSEQ multiplex PCR, and TCRdb's table has in-frame clones only and misses some. In the table there are about 120,000 clones, 88% of which are singletons. The sequenced sample was peripheral blood. These receptors came from a man aged 50 to 59 with acute or convalescent COVID-19.

The genes are TRBV4-1 and TRBJ2-2; 8 bases map to TRBD1. The V gene's germline CDR1 is MGHRA and CDR2 YSYEKL. The CDR3 covers 20 residues. V was clipped by 0 bases and J by 5 bases; unmatched bases: 17. CDR3 amino acids: CASSQDGLPMDRVITGELFF. The CDR3 DNA sequence: TGCGCCAGCAGCCAAGATGGCCTCCCTATGGACAGGGTTATAACCGGGGAGCTGTTTTTT.

V is TRBV30 and J is TRBJ1-1, with D unresolved. The CDR3 covers 13 residues. CDR1 is GTSNPN and CDR2 is SVGIG in the germline V gene (reference sequence). V was clipped by 0 bases and J by 2 bases, with 7 bases between them. CDR3 in amino acids: CAWSVGLNTEAFF. Written as DNA, the CDR3 is TGTGCCTGGAGTGTAGGACTTAACACTGAAGCTTTCTTT.

This clone was seen just once. The chain links TRBV28 to TRBJ2-3; D gene ambiguous. CDR3 length equals 13 residues. The V gene lost 8 bases and the J gene lost 0 bases, with 9 bases spanning the gap. Germline loops: CDR1 MDHEN, CDR2 SYDVKM. The CDR3 here is CASLSSSTDTQYF. The CDR3 DNA sequence: TGTGCCAGCCTCAGTTCTAGCACAGATACGCAGTATTTT.

This clone was observed a handful of times. V and J are TRBV19 and TRBJ1-1, with 7 bases identical to TRBD1. Trimming at V came to 6 bases and at J to 4 bases, leaving 11 bases not matched to a gene. Germline values: CDR1 LNHDA, CDR2 SQIVND (reference sequence). The CDR3 totals 15 residues. This chain's CDR3 is CASRGFRQGGTEAFF. The CDR3 region has the DNA TGTGCCAGTAGAGGTTTTAGGCAGGGGGGCACTGAAGCTTTCTTT. The full variable domain, rest sourced from reference TRBV19 and TRBJ1-1, is DGGITQSPKYLFRKEGQNVTLSCEQNLNHDAMYWYRQDPGQGLRLIYYSQIVNDFQKGDIAEGYSVSREKKESFPLTVTSAQKNPTAFYLCASRGFRQGGTEAFFGQGTRLTVV.

V usage is TRBV18 and J usage is TRBJ1-5; 8 bases fit TRBD1. The length of the CDR3 is 14 residues. Trimming cost V 5 bases and J 2 bases; bases outside gene matches: 2. Germline CDR1 reads KGHSH; CDR2 reads LQKENI. The CDR3 spells CASSSTGGNQPQHF. For the CDR3, the DNA is TGTGCCAGCTCATCGACAGGGGGCAATCAGCCCCAGCATTTT.

V and J are TRBV28 and TRBJ1-5; TRBD1 matches at 9 bases. In germline, CDR1 is MDHEN, CDR2 SYDVKM. The CDR3 totals 16 residues. Trimming took 5 bases from V and 7 from J; bases not matched to a gene: 12. The CDR3 region is CASSPPGTGRMQPQHF. For the CDR3, the DNA is TGTGCCAGCAGTCCACCCGGGACAGGGAGGATGCAGCCCCAGCATTTT.

This chain joins TRBV12-3 or TRBV12-4 and TRBJ1-2; 8 bases map to TRBD1. The CDR3 runs to 13 residues. The junction had 10 bases not matched to a gene; V was cut back by 6 bases and J by 10 bases. The CDR3 DNA is TGTGCCAGCAGCCCCGACAGGGGTGCCTCCTACACCTTC. Translated, it gives CASSPDRGASYTF.

This clone was observed a handful of times. The DNA of the CDR3 is TGTGCCAGCATAGCGGGACTAGATAATTCACCCCTCCACTTT. Translated, it gives CASIAGLDNSPLHF. The J gene is TRBJ1-6, the V gene TRBV5-8; D possibly corresponds to TRBD1 (5 bases). Trimming stripped 6 bases from V and 5 bases from J, with 12 bases between. The CDR3 contains 14 residues. Germline CDR1 reads SGHTS; CDR2 reads YDEGEE.

The chain recombines TRBV6-5 with TRBJ1-3, with TRBD1 matching over 7 bases. The ends lost 1 base at V and 1 base at J; junction bases unmatched: 1. CDR3 length: 15 residues. Germline-derived CDR1 and CDR2 are MNHEY and SVGAGI. As DNA, the CDR3 is TGTGCCAGCAGTTACTTGGGACAGTCTGGAAACACCATATATTTT. Its protein is CASSYLGQSGNTIYF.

This clone was counted only a few times. V is TRBV6-5 and J is TRBJ2-1; 7 bases match TRBD1. Trimming removed 6 bases from V and 2 bases from J; junction bases left unmatched: 4. The CDR3 is 14 residues long. CDR1 and CDR2 from the germline V gene are MNHEY and SVGAGI. This CDR3 reads CASRTGSTYNEQFF. CDR3 bases: TGTGCCAGCAGGACAGGGTCCACCTACAATGAGCAGTTCTTC.

The CDR3 spells CASNPRTSGGAGETQYF. The CDR3 nucleotides are TGTGCCAGCAACCCAAGGACTAGCGGGGGGGCCGGGGAGACCCAGTACTTC. V and J are TRBV2 and TRBJ2-5; 15 positions agree with TRBD2. The V segment lost 7 bases and the J segment 5 bases; nucleotides outside the gene matches: 11. This CDR3 region has 17 residues. CDR1 is SNHLY, CDR2 FYNNEI, per germline.

The V gene is TRBV5-1, the J gene TRBJ1-2; D might be TRBD1 (6 bases). V was pared by 2 bases and J by 6 bases, with 20 bases between. Germline loops: CDR1 SGHRS, CDR2 YFSETQ. The CDR3 has 16 amino acids. The CDR3 reads CASSFGLSLGANGYTF. CDR3 bases: TGCGCCAGCAGCTTCGGTCTATCGCTGGGGGCTAATGGCTACACCTTC.

The rearrangement uses TRBV6-4 and TRBJ2-3, with TRBD2 identical over 9 bases. Germline V gene data show CDR1 as MRHNA and CDR2 as SNTAGT. The V and J ends lost 4 bases and 4 bases, in that order; junction bases with no gene match: 6. The CDR3 spans 15 residues. In DNA, the CDR3 is TGTGCCAGCAGTGGTAGCGGGAGTCTGTCAGATACGCAGTATTTT. Its translation is CASSGSGSLSDTQYF.

DNA of the CDR3: TGTGCCAGCAGCTATAGAGTAGGGGCGCCTGGCTACACCTTC. Its protein product is CASSYRVGAPGYTF. The chain is built from TRBV7-2 and TRBJ1-2; perhaps TRBD1 as D (5 bases). This CDR3 comprises 14 residues. Germline CDR1 SGHTA, CDR2 FQGNSA. The V end was cut by 4 bases, the J end by 7 bases, with 16 bases between. The full variable domain, rest sourced from reference TRBV7-2 and TRBJ1-2, is GAGVSQSPSNKVTEKGKDVELRCDPISGHTALYWYRQSLGQGLEFLIYFQGNSAPDKSGLPSDRFSAERTGGSVSTLTIQRTQQEDSAVYLCASSYRVGAPGYTFGSGTRLTVV.

The rearrangement joins TRBV7-9 to TRBJ2-1, with TRBD1 identical over 8 bases. Per the germline V gene, CDR1 is SEHNR and CDR2 is FQNEAQ (reference sequence). V trimming: 5 bases; J trimming: 7 bases; junction bases outside the gene matches: 13. CDR3 length: 16 residues. CDR3 bases: TGTGCCAGCAGCCAAATAGACGAGACAGGGGCGAATGAGCAGTTCTTC. This sequence encodes CASSQIDETGANEQFF.

This clone showed up just once. This chain joins TRBV2 and TRBJ1-4; 8 bases fit TRBD1. The germline CDR1 and CDR2 sequences are SNHLY and FYNNEI. This CDR3 is 14 amino acids long. Germline trimming cut 6 bases from V and 8 bases from J; bases unmatched to any gene: 8. This CDR3 reads CASSGQGGGEKLFF. In DNA, the CDR3 is TGTGCCAGCAGCGGACAGGGAGGAGGAGAAAAACTGTTTTTT. Looking up the rest from reference TRBV2 and TRBJ1-4 gives the full variable domain: EPEVTQTPSHQVTQMGQEVILRCVPISNHLYFYWYRQILGQKVEFLVSFYNNEISEKSEIFDDQFSVERPDGSNFTLKIRSTKLEDSAMYFCASSGQGGGEKLFFGSGTQLSVL.

This rearrangement joins TRBV5-1 to TRBJ1-5, with 9 bases that match TRBD1. The CDR3 is 15 amino acids. Germline CDR1 is SGHRS and CDR2 is YFSETQ. J was trimmed by 9 bases and V by 2 bases; bases with no gene match: 9. This CDR3 is CASSFGTGNRWPQHF. The CDR3 DNA reads as TGCGCCAGCAGCTTCGGGACAGGGAATAGATGGCCCCAGCATTTT.

The V and J genes are TRBV4-2 and TRBJ1-2, with D unresolved. From germline, CDR1 is LGHNA and CDR2 YNFKEQ. Trimming pared 2 bases from V and 7 bases from J, leaving 11 bases between. The CDR3 contains 13 residues. CDR3: CASSQLGGIGYTF. The CDR3 coding sequence is TGTGCCAGCAGCCAACTTGGCGGGATTGGCTACACCTTC.